This T cell receptor beta chain was obtained from a study of T cells in localized non-small cell lung cancer (dated by TCRdb to the early 2020s). The study in broad terms: T cell repertoires of a few hundred early-stage NSCLC patients were analyzed, with tumors being compared against uninvolved tumor-adjacent lungs. All 240 or so NSCLC patients in the cohort were treatment-naive and had localized lung tumors that were resected. NSCLC patients had a mean age of approximately 66 years, and fewer than 150 were male and about 110 female.

In the germline V gene (reference sequence), CDR1 corresponds to SEHNR and CDR2 to FQNEAQ. A distance of 20 bases separates the germline ends of V and J, which lose 1 base and 6 bases respectively. From its cysteine to its phenylalanine, the CDR3 spans 17 amino acids. Of the read, only the CDR3 DNA is kept; its 51 bases are in frame from base 1. Summary of the overall study and its limitations: Because the study design was exploratory, TCR variables were selected using unadjusted p-values without false-discovery rate correction. Of the top 100 tumor clones, a median of roughly 53 were detected in paired uninvolved adjacent lung; about 28 were also among that lung's top 100. The highest T cell clonality was observed in uninvolved tumor-adjacent lung, where clonality exceeded that of tumor, suggesting that antigenic responses were more focused in uninvolved tumor-adjacent lung. Longer overall survival was associated with higher blood T cell density, whereas shorter survival was associated with higher adjacent-lung clonality. Because multi-region sequencing of the tumors was not done, intratumor heterogeneity could not be ruled out.

The sample holds one count of this clone. Its target antigen remains unknown. Per-nucleotide qualities are absent, and no much larger clonotype sits a single base away. TCR beta CDR3 regions were sequenced from DNA using the immunoSEQ Assay. The published analysis was carried out like this. To compute T cell density, TCR beta template counts were normalized to usable DNA, which was estimated by amplifying housekeeping genes. Richness was estimated using the preseqR package, with extrapolation to 400,000 templates for PBMC samples and to 120,000 templates for tissue samples. Clonality was defined by subtracting Pielou's evenness from one. To identify tissue-enriched TCRs, differential abundance testing was run on productive amino-acid clonotypes with a minimum total count of 5 and an alpha of 0.1. Repertoire overlap between compartments was quantified with the Jaccard Index and Morisita Overlap Index. GLIPH clustered TCR beta CDR3s with public tetramer-defined viral CDR3s; viral motifs required at least three viral sequences plus V-gene enrichment. TCRdb provides this immuneACCESS table in a form limited to in-frame rearrangements. Some clones are lacking; in checked studies, under half of them reflect an unresolved V gene, and why the rest are absent is not known. The V and J calls and clone size come from that table; D and trimming were worked out from the DNA. This sample is represented by about 60,000 clones; roughly nine tenths of them were singletons. The top ten clonotypes cover approximately 2% of the sample.

At diagnosis, tumor, uninvolved tumor-adjacent lung and peripheral blood were collected and then preserved as a mix of FFPE and fresh-frozen material. For TCR repertoire profiling, blood samples were analyzed in the form of peripheral blood mononuclear cells. The TCR was taken from a woman aged 35 to 70 with stage I lung adenocarcinoma. The chain joins TRBV7-9 to TRBJ2-3; the D region may be TRBD1 or TRBD2, each matching 5 bases equally. The sequencing used peripheral blood, collected before any cancer treatment. The CDR3 protein is CASSLVGGAASLDTQYF. The DNA is TGTGCCAGCAGCTTAGTTGGGGGAGCCGCTTCTTTGGATACGCAGTATTTT.